The 27 T cell receptor beta chains below were found in one sample sequenced in a study of cytomegalovirus exposure and HLA in healthy donors. It was with 60 Vbeta and 13 Jbeta primers that the PCR ran. Repertoires were generated with immunoSEQ multiplex PCR, while TCRdb's copy carries only in-frame clones and drops some. The data hold 87,000 or so clones, with less than 8% observed a single time. Sequenced: PBMCs. The source of these receptors is a man aged 45 to 65 in good health and CMV-seronegative.

Only a few counts were recorded for this clone. The genes are TRBV19 and TRBJ2-1, with 7 bases lining up with TRBD1. V lost 4 bases, J lost 5 bases, and 5 bases stayed unmatched. This CDR3 spans 14 amino acids. Germline assignment: CDR1 LNHDA and CDR2 SQIVND (reference sequence). CDR3 sequence reads: CASSTLGTDNEQFF. DNA for the CDR3: TGTGCCAGTAGTACCCTCGGGACAGACAATGAGCAGTTCTTC. The full variable domain, completed using reference TRBV19 and TRBJ2-1, is DGGITQSPKYLFRKEGQNVTLSCEQNLNHDAMYWYRQDPGQGLRLIYYSQIVNDFQKGDIAEGYSVSREKKESFPLTVTSAQKNPTAFYLCASSTLGTDNEQFFGPGTRLTVL.

The sample holds a few counts of this clone. The chain carries TRBV28 and TRBJ1-2, with D uncertain. Germline values: CDR1 MDHEN, CDR2 SYDVKM. Trimming took off 1 base at V and 4 bases at J, with 13 bases between the two ends. This CDR3 has 15 residues. The CDR3 protein is CASSLSGSVGYGYTF. In DNA, the CDR3 is TGTGCCAGCAGTTTATCGGGGTCGGTTGGCTATGGCTACACCTTC.

This chain uses TRBV6-1 with TRBJ2-7; possible D gene TRBD2, 5 bases. The germline V gene encodes CDR1 MNHNS and CDR2 SASEGT. Trimming removed 1 base at V and 0 bases at J, with 7 bases between. The CDR3 is 14 residues long. The CDR3 DNA follows: TGTGCCAGCAGTGAAGGGGGAGTCTCCTACGAGCAGTACTTC. Its protein product is CASSEGGVSYEQYF.

This clone has just a few counts. V usage is TRBV7-9 and J usage is TRBJ1-1; weak D call: TRBD1 (6 bases). Trimming left V 4 bases short and J 0 bases short, with 6 bases between. CDR1 is SEHNR and CDR2 is FQNEAQ in the germline V gene (reference sequence). This CDR3 spans 13 amino acids. The CDR3 reads CASSWTVNTEAFF. CDR3 sequence (DNA): TGTGCCAGCAGCTGGACAGTGAACACTGAAGCTTTCTTT.

This clone was picked up a small number of times. This chain connects TRBV15 to TRBJ2-7; TRBD2 matches at 11 bases. This CDR3 region has 15 residues. With 5 bases clipped from V and 7 bases from J, the junction kept 10 bases outside the gene matches. Germline loops: CDR1 LNHNV, CDR2 YYDKDF (reference sequence). For the CDR3, the DNA is TGTGCCACCAGCTATGGGACTAGCGGACTGAGGGAGCAGTACTTC. As protein: CATSYGTSGLREQYF.

This clone has a handful of counts. The V gene is TRBV29-1, the J gene TRBJ1-5; a weak D match, TRBD1 (5 bases). CDR1 SQVTM and CDR2 ANQGSEA come from the germline V gene. Trimming cost V 7 bases and J 7 bases, with 14 bases left between them. The CDR3 extends over 12 amino acids. CDR3 loop: CSAGWQGQPQHF. For the CDR3, the DNA is TGCAGCGCCGGCTGGCAGGGACAGCCCCAGCATTTT. Variable domain in full (rest from reference TRBV29-1 and TRBJ1-5): SAVISQKPSRDICQRGTSLTIQCQVDSQVTMMFWYRQQPGQSLTLIATANQGSEATYESGFVIDKFPISRPNLTFSTLTVSNMSPEDSSIYLCSAGWQGQPQHFGDGTRLSIL.

CDR3 nucleotide sequence: TGTGCCAGCTCAATGACTAGCGGGGTGACAGGAGAGACCCAGTACTTC. It yields the protein CASSMTSGVTGETQYF. The chain combines TRBV18 with TRBJ2-5; TRBD2 agrees at 11 bases. The CDR3 covers 16 residues. V was clipped by 5 bases and J by 4 bases; unmatched bases: 9. Looked up from germline, CDR1 is KGHSH and CDR2 is LQKENI. The full variable domain, completed using reference TRBV18 and TRBJ2-5, is NAGVMQNPRHLVRRRGQEARLRCSPMKGHSHVYWYRQLPEEGLKFMVYLQKENIIDESGMPKERFSAEFPKEGPSILRIQQVVRGDSAAYFCASSMTSGVTGETQYFGPGTRLLVL.

The chain carries TRBV15 and TRBJ2-7; the D gene is possibly TRBD1 (5 bases). The V end lost 0 bases, the J end lost 0 bases, and 12 bases lay between the germline ends. In germline, CDR1 is LNHNV, CDR2 YYDKDF (reference sequence). The CDR3 length is 16 residues. The CDR3 nucleotides read TGTGCCACCAGCAGAGAGGCAGGGCCACACTCCTACGAGCAGTACTTC. This encodes CATSREAGPHSYEQYF.

This clone was found a few times. In nucleotides, the CDR3 is TGTGCCAGCTCACCAAGGAGGGAGACTGAAGCTTTCTTT. Encoded protein: CASSPRRETEAFF. The V and J genes are TRBV18 and TRBJ1-1; D not resolved. V lost 2 bases, J lost 5 bases, and 9 bases lay in between. The CDR3 extends over 13 amino acids. Looked up from germline, CDR1 is KGHSH and CDR2 is LQKENI. Using reference TRBV18 and TRBJ1-1 for the parts outside the CDR3, the full variable domain is NAGVMQNPRHLVRRRGQEARLRCSPMKGHSHVYWYRQLPEEGLKFMVYLQKENIIDESGMPKERFSAEFPKEGPSILRIQQVVRGDSAAYFCASSPRRETEAFFGQGTRLTVV.

The V and J genes are TRBV6-6 and TRBJ2-2, with D perhaps matching TRBD2 (5 bases). CDR3 length: 16 residues. V dropped 5 bases and J dropped 3 bases, with 16 bases sitting between them. Germline CDR1 is MNHNY and CDR2 is SVGAGI (reference sequence). The CDR3 loop is CASSRPTLGDTGELFF. In DNA form, the CDR3 reads TGTGCCAGCAGTCGACCCACCCTCGGGGACACCGGGGAGCTGTTTTTT.

There are a few counts of this clone. The V and J genes are TRBV6-5 and TRBJ1-2; 10 bases line up with TRBD1. Germline lookup yields CDR1 MNHEY and CDR2 SVGAGI. Trimming at V came to 6 bases and at J to 7 bases, leaving 5 bases not matched to a gene. The CDR3 spans 13 residues. The CDR3 loop is CASRGGTGAGYTF. The CDR3, as DNA: TGTGCCAGCAGGGGTGGGACAGGGGCTGGCTACACCTTC.

This clone was seen a few times. The chain couples TRBV13 to TRBJ2-6; maybe TRBD1 (6 bases). Germline V gene lookup returns CDR1 PRHDT and CDR2 FYEKMQ (reference sequence). V was shortened by 7 bases and J by 0 bases, with 13 bases between the two germline ends. The CDR3 totals 16 residues. This chain's CDR3 is CASTRAGASGANVLTF. CDR3 sequence (DNA): TGTGCCAGCACCCGAGCAGGGGCCTCTGGGGCCAACGTCCTGACTTTC. The full variable domain, rest sourced from reference TRBV13 and TRBJ2-6, is AAGVIQSPRHLIKEKRETATLKCYPIPRHDTVYWYQQGPGQDPQFLISFYEKMQSDKGSIPDRFSAQQFSDYHSELNMSSLELGDSALYFCASTRAGASGANVLTFGAGSRLTVL.

The rearrangement links TRBV6-6 to TRBJ2-4, with no clear D. The germline V and J ends were trimmed by 10 bases and 0 bases, with 10 bases remaining between them. Germline V gene data show CDR1 as MNHNY and CDR2 as SVGAGI (reference sequence). The CDR3 consists of 13 residues. The CDR3: CATLDLAKNIQYF. The CDR3 bases are TGTGCCACCCTAGATCTAGCCAAAAACATTCAGTACTTC.

In this sample, this clone turned up a few times. The chain recombines TRBV11-1 with TRBJ2-2, with 11 bases fitting TRBD2. V was pared by 4 bases and J by 6 bases, with 4 bases of the junction left unmatched. CDR3 length: 15 residues. The germline V gene encodes CDR1 SGHAT and CDR2 FQDESV (reference sequence). In nucleotides, the CDR3 is TGTGCCAGCAGCTCGACTAGCGGGAAAGCCGGGGAGCTGTTTTTT. Residues: CASSSTSGKAGELFF.

This clone was counted only a few times. The sample carries other DNA sequences with the same CDR3. The chain employs TRBV5-1 and TRBJ2-5; D possibly corresponds to TRBD1 (6 bases). V lost 0 bases, J lost 0 bases, and 9 bases lay in between. The germline CDR1 and CDR2 sequences are SGHRS and YFSETQ. The CDR3 extends over 15 amino acids. The CDR3: CASSLVGANQETQYF. The CDR3 nucleotides are TGCGCCAGCAGCTTGGTGGGGGCTAACCAAGAGACCCAGTACTTC.

This clone appeared a few times. This chain links TRBV5-1 with TRBJ2-5; TRBD2 is a possible D gene (6 bases). V lost 4 bases and J 1 base, leaving 17 bases between the germline ends. The CDR3 consists of 16 residues. Germline assignment: CDR1 SGHRS and CDR2 YFSETQ. As DNA, the CDR3 is TGCGCCAGCAGCGGAGGGACTGTCCAGGGCCAAGAGACCCAGTACTTC. This codes for CASSGGTVQGQETQYF. The whole variable domain, remainder taken from reference TRBV5-1 and TRBJ2-5, is KAGVTQTPRYLIKTRGQQVTLSCSPISGHRSVSWYQQTPGQGLQFLFEYFSETQRNKGNFPGRFSGRQFSNSRSEMNVSTLELGDSALYLCASSGGTVQGQETQYFGPGTRLLVL.

In this sample, this clone turned up once. The gene calls are TRBV5-1 and TRBJ1-1; D might be TRBD1 (6 bases). V dropped 4 bases and J dropped 7 bases, with 14 bases sitting between them. Germline V gives CDR1 SGHRS, CDR2 YFSETQ. The CDR3 length is 13 residues. CDR3 protein: CASSPWTEHEAFF. In DNA form, the CDR3 reads TGCGCCAGCAGCCCTTGGACAGAGCATGAAGCTTTCTTT.

This clone was observed many times. The chain links TRBV5-1 to TRBJ2-2; 10 bases match TRBD1. With V trimmed by 0 bases and J by 5 bases, 7 bases remained unmatched. The CDR3 runs 17 residues. Germline V gene sequence: CDR1 SGHRS, CDR2 YFSETQ. Here the CDR3 reads CASSLALRTGGTGELFF. The CDR3 DNA sequence: TGCGCCAGCAGCTTGGCTCTTAGGACAGGGGGAACCGGGGAGCTGTTTTTT.

The sample holds a few counts of this clone. V gene TRBV5-5 combines with J gene TRBJ2-3; 7 bases align to TRBD2. The CDR3 spans 16 residues. Germline V gene data show CDR1 as SGHKS and CDR2 as YYEKEE (reference sequence). J lost 6 bases, V lost 4 bases, and 14 bases had no gene match. The CDR3 sequence is CASSPTPSGEGDTQYF. For the CDR3, the DNA is TGTGCCAGCAGCCCAACCCCTAGCGGAGAGGGGGATACGCAGTATTTT.

This clone was recorded a few times. The chain carries TRBV2 and TRBJ2-3; D not resolved. CDR3 size: 13 residues. Trimming took 7 bases from V and 0 from J, leaving 8 bases between them. In germline, CDR1 is SNHLY, CDR2 FYNNEI. The CDR3, as DNA: TGTGCCAGCATGCGCGGTAGCACAGATACGCAGTATTTT. The encoded protein is CASMRGSTDTQYF.

The chain links TRBV5-6 to TRBJ2-7, with TRBD2 as a possible D gene (5 bases). CDR3 size: 14 residues. V lost 0 bases and J 2 bases, leaving 9 bases between the germline ends. The V gene's germline CDR1 is SGHDT and CDR2 YYEEEE. As DNA, the CDR3 is TGTGCCAGCAGCTTGGCCAGCGGTACCTACGAGCAGTACTTC. It yields the protein CASSLASGTYEQYF.

The CDR3 protein is CASSFRLADKNIQYF. CDR3 nucleotide sequence: TGTGCCAGCAGCTTTAGACTAGCGGACAAAAACATTCAGTACTTC. The rearrangement uses TRBV5-4 and TRBJ2-4; the match to TRBD2 covers 9 bases. This CDR3 has 15 residues. Germline V CDR1 and CDR2: SGHNT, YYREEE (reference sequence). The V and J ends lost 2 bases and 3 bases, in that order; junction bases with no gene match: 3.

The chain recombines TRBV7-8 with TRBJ2-5; TRBD1 aligns across 9 bases. TRBJ2-7 explains the end of the DNA better; the J call may be wrong. Germline CDR1 is SGHVS and CDR2 is FQNEAQ. There are 14 residues in the CDR3. CDR3 sequence reads: CASSPDRGGYEQYF. In DNA, the CDR3 is TGTGCCAGCAGCCCGGACAGGGGAGGCTACGAGCAGTACTTC.

This clone was detected a few times. This chain links TRBV5-1 with TRBJ2-7; 7 bases align to TRBD1. Per germline, CDR1 SGHRS and CDR2 YFSETQ. V lost 3 bases and J lost 0; bases outside the gene matches: 6. The CDR3 is 15 amino acids. The CDR3 protein is CASSSNRGPSYEQYF. The CDR3 DNA reads as TGCGCCAGCAGCTCCAACAGGGGACCCTCCTACGAGCAGTACTTC.

The chain couples TRBV2 to TRBJ2-6, with a weak D call TRBD2 (5 bases). The V end lost 1 base, the J end lost 2 bases, and 9 bases lay between the germline ends. The CDR3 contains 16 residues. The germline V gene has CDR1 SNHLY and CDR2 FYNNEI. CDR3 bases: TGTGCCAGCAGTGAAGAGGCGAGGGCTGGGGCCAACGTCCTGACTTTC. Translation gives CASSEEARAGANVLTF.

This clone was found a few times. The J gene is TRBJ1-6, the V gene TRBV7-2; D gene ambiguous. Trimming took 0 bases from V and 5 from J, leaving 8 bases between them. Germline V lookup: CDR1 SGHTA, CDR2 FQGNSA. The CDR3 consists of 15 residues. The CDR3 spells CASSLAGRDNSPLHF. CDR3 nucleotide sequence: TGTGCCAGCAGCTTAGCCGGGAGGGATAATTCACCCCTCCACTTT.

This clone is deemed large. The rearrangement joins TRBV4-1 to TRBJ2-7; 10 bases map to TRBD2. The CDR3 sequence is 15 residues long. Germline values: CDR1 MGHRA, CDR2 YSYEKL. J lost 3 bases, V lost 2 bases, and 4 bases had no gene match. CDR3 coding DNA: TGCGCCAGCAGCCAAATAGCGGGGGGCTACTACGAGCAGTACTTC. Residues: CASSQIAGGYYEQYF.